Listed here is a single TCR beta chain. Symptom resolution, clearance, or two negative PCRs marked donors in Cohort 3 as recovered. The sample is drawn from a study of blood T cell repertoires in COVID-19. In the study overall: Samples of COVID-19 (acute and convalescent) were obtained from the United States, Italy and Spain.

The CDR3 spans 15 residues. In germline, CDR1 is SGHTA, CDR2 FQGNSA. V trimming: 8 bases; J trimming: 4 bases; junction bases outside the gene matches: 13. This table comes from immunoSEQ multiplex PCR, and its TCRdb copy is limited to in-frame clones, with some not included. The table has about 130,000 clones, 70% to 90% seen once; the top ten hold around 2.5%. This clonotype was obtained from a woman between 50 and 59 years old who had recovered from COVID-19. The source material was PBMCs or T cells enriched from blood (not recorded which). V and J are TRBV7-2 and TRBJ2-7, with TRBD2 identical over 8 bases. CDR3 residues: CASLYSGEGVYEQYF. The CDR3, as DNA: TGTGCCAGCCTCTATAGCGGGGAGGGTGTATACGAGCAGTACTTC.